The T cell receptor beta chain under discussion was sequenced for a study of T-cell reconstitution after alpha-beta-depleted transplantation in children. Ten or more counts support this clonotype. What it binds is not known. Unique molecular identifiers were incorporated when the TCRbeta library was constructed. TCRdb re-called the PCR reads with MiXCR, one entry per CDR3 protein. The sample records about 300,000 distinct CDR3 sequences, around 10% being singletons. CDR1 is MDHEN, CDR2 SYDVKM, per germline. Trimming removed 5 bases at V and 4 bases at J, with 18 bases between. CDR3 length equals 15 residues. Notes on the study in general: It was surviving recipient T cells and thymic progenitors that gave some patients high TCRbeta diversity at day 60. In patients about two months after transplant, alpha-beta T cells reportedly arose from several hundred expanded graft clones. Diversity and T-cell counts at one year after transplant derived mostly from new T cells.

The clonotype comes from a boy under two years old with acute myeloid leukemia, due to receive a stem cell transplant. The source material was PBMCs, sampled before TCRalphabeta/CD19-depleted stem cell transplant. V gene TRBV28 combines with J gene TRBJ2-7, with D possibly called TRBD1 or TRBD2 (5 bases each). The CDR3 DNA reads as TGTGCCAGCAGTGCCGCCGGGACGCGATCATACGAGCAGTACTTC. As protein: CASSAAGTRSYEQYF.